This T cell receptor beta chain appears in the sequencing data of a study of blood T cell repertoires in COVID-19. At the level of the study: The United States, Italy and Spain provided the acute and convalescent COVID-19 samples. In each case, the material was cDNA or gDNA derived from T cells, B-cell-depleted T cells, or PBMCs.

CDR3 length: 15 residues. CDR1 and CDR2 (germline): SGHNT, YYREEE (reference sequence). V was clipped by 3 bases and J by 2 bases; unmatched bases: 4. This clone is a singleton in its sample. Source study methods: Reference gene primer amplification gave estimated nucleated cell counts. Some clones are missing from TCRdb's copy, which holds only in-frame ones; the method was immunoSEQ multiplex PCR. That table supplies the V and J calls and clone size; D and trimming were determined from the DNA. The data show over 350,000 clones, with around 89% seen just once and 4.3% held by the top ten. Sequencing input: peripheral blood. This chain joins TRBV5-4 and TRBJ2-1; 8 bases fit TRBD1. The TCR originated in a woman between 25 and 40 years old with acute or convalescent COVID-19. CDR3 sequence: CASSSDRGTYNEQFF. The CDR3 coding sequence is TGTGCCAGCAGCTCCGACAGGGGTACCTACAATGAGCAGTTCTTC.